Listed below are T cell receptor beta chains from one sample, sequenced in a study of regulatory and conventional T cells in RAG deficiency. TCRdb's copy holds only in-frame clones and misses some; the assay was immunoSEQ multiplex PCR. The sample contains around 30,000 clones, about 90% of which appear only once. This same sample was also taken into another study, of regulatory T cells.

Material for sequencing was CD8+ T cells sorted from blood. These receptors originate from a human donor in good health. CDR3s include the opening cysteine and the closing phenylalanine or tryptophan. Fields, in order: CDR3 protein, CDR3 DNA, D gene, clone size, J gene, V gene. D genes are given only for firm matches. Expanded clones get a size class; other rows say once, few or many, or leave the size out.

CASSHRGTSPSTDTQYF TGCGCCAGCAGCCACCGAGGGACTAGCCCGAGCACAGATACGCAGTATTTT TRBD2 - TRBJ2-3 TRBV4-1
CASMRDQGWTSYGYTF TGTGCCAGCATGCGGGACCAGGGATGGACCTCCTATGGCTACACCTTC - - TRBJ1-2 TRBV28
CAISDPGLAYEQYF TGTGCCATCAGTGACCCAGGACTAGCTTACGAGCAGTACTTC TRBD2 - TRBJ2-7 TRBV10-3
CASSPDSPWGYGYTF TGTGCCAGCAGCCCCGACTCCCCCTGGGGCTATGGCTACACCTTC - - TRBJ1-2 TRBV7-9
CASTLTGGRYEQYF TGTGCCAGCACACTTACAGGGGGCAGATACGAGCAGTACTTC TRBD1 - TRBJ2-7 TRBV28
CASSSLGVERSYEQYF TGTGCCAGCAGCTCACTCGGGGTGGAGAGGTCCTACGAGCAGTACTTC - - TRBJ2-7 TRBV11-2
CATSREKAGTEAFF TGTGCCACCAGCAGAGAAAAGGCGGGTACTGAAGCTTTCTTT - once TRBJ1-1 TRBV15
CASSFGGRTTEAFF TGTGCCAGCAGTTTTGGGGGGAGGACCACTGAAGCTTTCTTT - - TRBJ1-1 TRBV28
CASSLLTQGERETQYF TGTGCCAGCAGCTTATTGACACAGGGGGAAAGGGAGACCCAGTACTTC TRBD1 - TRBJ2-5 TRBV13
CATSSGPATEAFF TGTGCCACGTCCTCGGGGCCGGCGACTGAAGCTTTCTTT - - TRBJ1-1 TRBV27
CATSGTGGVDEKLFF TGTGCCACCAGCGGAACAGGGGGAGTAGATGAAAAACTGTTTTTT TRBD1 once TRBJ1-4 TRBV15
CASSDYRSYEQYF TGTGCCAGCAGTGATTACAGGTCCTACGAGCAGTACTTC - - TRBJ2-7 TRBV2
CASSKTDGYSNQPQHF TGTGCCAGCAGCAAAACTGACGGATATAGCAATCAGCCCCAGCATTTT - few TRBJ1-5 TRBV7-3
CASSENSGGYEQYF TGTGCCAGCAGCGAAAACTCCGGAGGCTACGAGCAGTACTTC - - TRBJ2-7 TRBV11-1
CASSYPGPTEAFF TGTGCCAGCAGTTACCCCGGACCCACTGAAGCTTTCTTT - - TRBJ1-1 TRBV6-6
CASSQFSYTGELFF TGTGCCAGCAGCCAATTCAGTTACACCGGGGAGCTGTTTTTT - - TRBJ2-2 TRBV14
CASSYPTGTSGSFVYEQYF TGTGCCAGCAGTTACCCGACAGGGACTAGCGGGAGTTTCGTCTACGAGCAGTACTTC TRBD2 once TRBJ2-7 TRBV28
CASSFQGLVHQETQYF TGTGCCAGCAGCTTCCAGGGACTGGTACACCAAGAGACCCAGTACTTC - - TRBJ2-5 TRBV7-9
CAWSVGWATEAFF TGTGCCTGGAGTGTAGGCTGGGCAACTGAAGCTTTCTTT - - TRBJ1-1 TRBV30
CASSLGYGVGETQYF TGTGCCAGCAGCTTAGGTTACGGGGTCGGAGAGACCCAGTACTTC - - TRBJ2-5 TRBV7-8
CASRTGNTGELFF TGTGCCAGCAGGACAGGGAACACCGGGGAGCTGTTTTTT - - TRBJ2-2 TRBV5-6
CASSTSSGGNYEQYF TGTGCCAGCAGTACCTCTAGCGGGGGTAACTACGAGCAGTACTTC TRBD2 once TRBJ2-7 TRBV27
CASSLGLVNIQYF TGTGCCAGCAGCTTAGGCCTCGTGAACATTCAGTACTTC - - TRBJ2-4 TRBV11-2
CATSTDRSSGNTIYF TGTGCCACCAGCACCGACAGGTCTTCTGGAAACACCATATATTTT - - TRBJ1-3 TRBV15
CASSTSGSKETQYF TGTGCCAGTTCCACCAGCGGGAGCAAAGAGACCCAGTACTTC TRBD2 - TRBJ2-5 TRBV7-3
CASSVVDNSYEQYF TGTGCCAGCAGCGTAGTTGACAATTCCTACGAGCAGTACTTC - few TRBJ2-7 TRBV9
CASSESWASGETQYF TGTGCCAGCAGTGAAAGTTGGGCTAGCGGAGAGACCCAGTACTTC TRBD2 once TRBJ2-5 TRBV2
CASSLSGGGPDTQYF TGTGCCAGCAGCTTAAGCGGGGGGGGGCCAGATACGCAGTATTTT TRBD2 - TRBJ2-3 TRBV13
CASSLDEDTQYF TGTGCCAGCAGCTTGGACGAAGATACGCAGTATTTT - - TRBJ2-3 TRBV5-6
CATAGGEQFF TGTGCCACCGCGGGAGGTGAGCAGTTCTTC TRBD2 once TRBJ2-1 TRBV25-1
CASSLVPTATPYEQYF TGTGCCAGCAGCTTAGTCCCTACAGCGACACCCTACGAGCAGTACTTC - - TRBJ2-7 TRBV7-2
CASSPRTSGRRETQYF TGTGCCAGCAGCCCCCGGACTAGCGGGAGGAGAGAGACCCAGTACTTC TRBD2 once TRBJ2-5 TRBV13
CASSWGGNTEAFF TGTGCCAGCAGTTGGGGTGGGAACACTGAAGCTTTCTTT - - TRBJ1-1 TRBV27
CASSPFGGAGADTQYF TGTGCCAGCAGTCCCTTTGGGGGAGCGGGGGCAGATACGCAGTATTTT TRBD2 - TRBJ2-3 TRBV5-6